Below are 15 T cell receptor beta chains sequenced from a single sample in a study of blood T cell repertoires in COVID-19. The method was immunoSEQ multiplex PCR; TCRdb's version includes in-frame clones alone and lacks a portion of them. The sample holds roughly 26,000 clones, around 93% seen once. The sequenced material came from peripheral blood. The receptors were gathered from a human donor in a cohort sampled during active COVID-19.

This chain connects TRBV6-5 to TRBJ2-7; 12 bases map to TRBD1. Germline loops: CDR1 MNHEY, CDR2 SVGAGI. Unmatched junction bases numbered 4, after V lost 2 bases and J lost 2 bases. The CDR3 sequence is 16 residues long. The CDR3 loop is CASSYAGTGGTYEQYF. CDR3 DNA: TGTGCCAGCAGTTACGCCGGGACAGGGGGCACCTACGAGCAGTACTTC.

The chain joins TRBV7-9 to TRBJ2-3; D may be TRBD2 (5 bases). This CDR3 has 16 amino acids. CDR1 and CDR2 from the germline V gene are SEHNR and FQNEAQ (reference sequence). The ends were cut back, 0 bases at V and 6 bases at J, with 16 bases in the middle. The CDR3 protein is CASSLATGKIGDTQYF. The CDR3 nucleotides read TGTGCCAGCAGCTTAGCGACGGGGAAGATCGGGGATACGCAGTATTTT.

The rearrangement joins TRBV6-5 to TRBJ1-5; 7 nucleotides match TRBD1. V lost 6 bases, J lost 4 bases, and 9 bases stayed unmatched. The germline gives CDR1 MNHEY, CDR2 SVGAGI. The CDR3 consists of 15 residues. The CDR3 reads CASRVTGANNQPQHF. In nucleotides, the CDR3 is TGTGCCAGCAGGGTTACAGGGGCGAATAATCAGCCCCAGCATTTT.

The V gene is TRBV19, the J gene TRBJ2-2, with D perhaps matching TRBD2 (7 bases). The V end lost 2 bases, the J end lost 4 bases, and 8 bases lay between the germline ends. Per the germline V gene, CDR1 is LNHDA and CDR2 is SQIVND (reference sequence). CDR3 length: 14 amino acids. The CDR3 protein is CASSIRGATGELFF. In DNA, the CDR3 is TGTGCCAGTAGTATACGGGGGGCCACCGGGGAGCTGTTTTTT.

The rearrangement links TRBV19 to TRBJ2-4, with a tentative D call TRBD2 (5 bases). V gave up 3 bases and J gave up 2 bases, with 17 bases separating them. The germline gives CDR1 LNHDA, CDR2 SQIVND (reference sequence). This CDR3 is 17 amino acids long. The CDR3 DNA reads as TGTGCCAGTAGTATTGTAGGGTCGGGGAGAACCAAAAACATTCAGTACTTC. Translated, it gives CASSIVGSGRTKNIQYF.

The CDR3 nucleotides read TGTGCCAGCAGCGCCCGCGGGACAGCCTTGAACTATGGCTACACCTTC. This codes for CASSARGTALNYGYTF. The V and J genes are TRBV9 and TRBJ1-2, with 7 bases matching TRBD1. The length of the CDR3 is 16 residues. V was clipped by 3 bases and J by 2 bases; unmatched bases: 10. Germline CDR1 is SGDLS and CDR2 is YYNGEE.

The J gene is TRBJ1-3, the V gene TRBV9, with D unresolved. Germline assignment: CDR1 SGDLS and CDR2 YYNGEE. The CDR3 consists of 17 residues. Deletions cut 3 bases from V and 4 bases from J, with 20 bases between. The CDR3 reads CASSAPRTEASGNTIYF. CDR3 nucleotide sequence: TGTGCCAGCAGCGCCCCTCGGACGGAGGCTTCAGGAAACACCATATATTTT.

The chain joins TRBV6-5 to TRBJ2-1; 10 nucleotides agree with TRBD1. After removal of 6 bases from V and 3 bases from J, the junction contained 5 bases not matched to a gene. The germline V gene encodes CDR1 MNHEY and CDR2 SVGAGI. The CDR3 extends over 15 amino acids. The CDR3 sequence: CASRVRDRGYNEQFF. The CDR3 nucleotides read TGTGCCAGCAGGGTCCGGGACAGGGGCTACAATGAGCAGTTCTTC.

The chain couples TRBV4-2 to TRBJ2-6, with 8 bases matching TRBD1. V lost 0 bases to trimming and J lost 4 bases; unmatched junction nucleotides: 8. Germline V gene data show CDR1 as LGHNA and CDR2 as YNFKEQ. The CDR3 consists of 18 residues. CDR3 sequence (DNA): TGTGCCAGCAGCCAAGAACGTCAGGGGGCGGGAGGGGCCAACGTCCTGACTTTC. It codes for CASSQERQGAGGANVLTF.

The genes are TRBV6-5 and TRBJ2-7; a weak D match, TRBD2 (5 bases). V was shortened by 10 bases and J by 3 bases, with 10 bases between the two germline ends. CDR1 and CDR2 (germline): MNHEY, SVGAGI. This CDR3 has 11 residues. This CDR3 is CAMDGNYEQYV. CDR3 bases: TGTGCCATGGACGGGAACTACGAGCAGTACGTC.

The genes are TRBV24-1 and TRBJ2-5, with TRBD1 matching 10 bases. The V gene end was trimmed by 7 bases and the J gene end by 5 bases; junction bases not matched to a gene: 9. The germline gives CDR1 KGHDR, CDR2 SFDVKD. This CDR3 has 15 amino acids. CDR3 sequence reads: CATRAGTGDRETQYF. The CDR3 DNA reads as TGTGCCACCAGAGCTGGGACAGGGGACCGGGAGACCCAGTACTTC.

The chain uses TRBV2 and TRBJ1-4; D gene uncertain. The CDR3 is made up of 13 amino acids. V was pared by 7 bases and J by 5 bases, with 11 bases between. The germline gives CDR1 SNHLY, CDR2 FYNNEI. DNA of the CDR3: TGTGCCAGCAACCGGGATACGAATGAAAAACTGTTTTTT. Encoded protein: CASNRDTNEKLFF.

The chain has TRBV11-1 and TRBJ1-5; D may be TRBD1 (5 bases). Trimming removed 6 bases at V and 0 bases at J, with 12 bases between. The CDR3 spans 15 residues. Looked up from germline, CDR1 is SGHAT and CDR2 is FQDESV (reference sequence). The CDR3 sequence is CASSEGLNSNQPQHF. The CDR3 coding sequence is TGTGCCAGCAGTGAGGGACTTAATAGCAATCAGCCCCAGCATTTT.

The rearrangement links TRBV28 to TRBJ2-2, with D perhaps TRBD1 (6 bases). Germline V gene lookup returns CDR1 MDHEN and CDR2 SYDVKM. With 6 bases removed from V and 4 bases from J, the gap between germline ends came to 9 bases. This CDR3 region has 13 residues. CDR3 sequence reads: CASRNRATGELFF. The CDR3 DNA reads TGTGCCAGCAGAAACAGGGCCACCGGGGAGCTGTTTTTT.

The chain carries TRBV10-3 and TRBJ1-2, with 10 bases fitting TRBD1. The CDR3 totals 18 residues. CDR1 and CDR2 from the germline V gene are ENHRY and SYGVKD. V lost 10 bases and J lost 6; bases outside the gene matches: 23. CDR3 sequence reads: CATMGLPGTGASRDGYTF. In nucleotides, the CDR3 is TGTGCCACAATGGGCCTGCCCGGGACAGGGGCGAGCCGGGATGGCTACACCTTC.